Listed here is a single T cell receptor (beta chain). This sample is part of a study of CD8+ T cells in alopecia areata. Extracted RNA was reverse transcribed into cDNA, the sequencing template. Assay used: immunoSEQ multiplex PCR; TCRdb lists only in-frame clones, some missing. The data show roughly 40,000 clones, with roughly 92% seen just once and under 20% held by the top ten. The treatment: oral pan-JAK inhibitor, 5-10 mg twice daily. Specimen: CD8+ T cells sorted from blood, collected at week 24, from a patient treated with tofacitinib. The receptor was derived from a human donor with alopecia areata.

The CDR3 spells CASSEDPGGTGELFF. CDR3 DNA sequence: TGTGCCAGCAGTGAGGACCCGGGCGGGACCGGGGAGCTGTTTTTT. The chain has TRBV6-1 and TRBJ2-2, with D possibly being TRBD2 (5 bases). The CDR3 extends over 15 amino acids. V lost 3 bases and J lost 5, with 13 bases in between. CDR1 is MNHNS and CDR2 is SASEGT in the germline V gene.